Following are 28 T cell receptor beta chains from one sample sequenced in a study of CD8+ T cells in alopecia areata. Sequencing used cDNA as its template, made by extracting RNA and reverse transcribing it. Using immunoSEQ multiplex PCR, the repertoire was profiled, and TCRdb retains in-frame clones only, with some absent. The data show some 150,000 clones, around 55% seen once. Sequenced here: CD8+ T cells sorted from blood, sampled at week 0. The source of these receptors is a human donor with alopecia areata.

The chain carries TRBV30 and TRBJ1-1; D gene unclear. The V end lost 3 bases, the J end lost 4 bases, and 12 bases lay between the germline ends. CDR1 is GTSNPN, CDR2 SVGIG, per germline (reference sequence). The CDR3 contains 13 residues. For the CDR3, the DNA is TGTGCCTGGAGAGTCGGGGAGTCCACTGAAGCTTTCTTT. Translation: CAWRVGESTEAFF.

The V and J genes are TRBV29-1 and TRBJ2-2; 8 bases agree with TRBD2. Looked up from germline, CDR1 is SQVTM and CDR2 is ANQGSEA. Trimming cost V 6 bases and J 4 bases; bases outside gene matches: 13. The CDR3 has 16 amino acids. For the CDR3, the DNA is TGCAGCGTCCTGACCACCGGCGGGGGGAGCACCGGGGAGCTGTTTTTT. This encodes CSVLTTGGGSTGELFF.

The chain joins TRBV19 to TRBJ1-2; D might be TRBD1 (6 bases). The CDR3 totals 14 residues. With 5 bases removed from V and 4 bases from J, the gap between germline ends came to 14 bases. Germline assignment: CDR1 LNHDA and CDR2 SQIVND (reference sequence). CDR3 amino acids: CASSQGLSLYGYTF. CDR3 DNA sequence: TGTGCCAGTAGTCAGGGGCTGTCCCTCTATGGCTACACCTTC.

The chain combines TRBV7-8 with TRBJ2-1, with 8 bases fitting TRBD2. This CDR3 spans 16 amino acids. The germline CDR1 and CDR2 sequences are SGHVS and FQNEAQ. Trimming cost V 4 bases and J 2 bases; bases outside gene matches: 7. CDR3 sequence reads: CASSYQRGPAYNEQFF. The CDR3 nucleotides are TGTGCCAGCAGCTACCAGCGGGGGCCCGCCTACAATGAGCAGTTCTTC.

The rearrangement uses TRBV7-2 and TRBJ2-2, with 8 bases identical to TRBD2. The V gene end was trimmed by 1 base and the J gene end by 1 base; junction bases not matched to a gene: 8. The CDR3 is made up of 18 amino acids. Germline values: CDR1 SGHTA, CDR2 FQGNSA. The CDR3 reads CASSLGGAGEMNTGELFF. DNA for the CDR3: TGTGCCAGCAGCTTAGGAGGAGCGGGGGAAATGAACACCGGGGAGCTGTTTTTT.

The CDR3 DNA follows: TGTGCCATCCACAAGCGGGGCTATGGCTACACCTTC. It is translated as CAIHKRGYGYTF. This chain connects TRBV19 to TRBJ1-2; D unclear. CDR1 and CDR2 (germline): LNHDA, SQIVND (reference sequence). CDR3 length equals 12 residues. Between the trimmed V and J ends, which lost 10 bases and 4 bases, there was a span of 13 bases.

This clone was seen more than once but under ten times. The J gene is TRBJ2-1, the V gene TRBV7-9; 10 nucleotides align to TRBD2. Germline V gene sequence: CDR1 SEHNR, CDR2 FQNEAQ (reference sequence). The CDR3 has 15 amino acids. V lost 0 bases and J lost 9; bases outside the gene matches: 5. The CDR3 sequence is CASSLAPGLATEQFF. The CDR3 coding sequence is TGTGCCAGCAGCTTAGCCCCGGGACTAGCGACTGAGCAGTTCTTC.

The genes are TRBV29-1 and TRBJ2-1, with TRBD1 matching over 8 bases. The ends lost 6 bases at V and 7 bases at J; junction bases unmatched: 20. CDR1 and CDR2 (germline): SQVTM, ANQGSEA. The CDR3 is made up of 17 amino acids. DNA of the CDR3: TGCAGCGTGTACTGGGGTGGTTTCGGACAGGGCGTGAATGAGCAGTTCTTC. It codes for CSVYWGGFGQGVNEQFF.

The chain links TRBV13 to TRBJ2-5, with a tentative D call TRBD1 (6 bases). Per germline, CDR1 PRHDT and CDR2 FYEKMQ (reference sequence). V lost 5 bases and J 1 base, leaving 8 bases between the germline ends. The CDR3 loop spans 13 amino acids. CDR3 sequence (DNA): TGTGCCAGCAGCACGGACAGCCAAGAGACCCAGTACTTC. Translating it yields CASSTDSQETQYF.

The V and J genes are TRBV9 and TRBJ1-1; 8 bases align to TRBD1. J lost 2 bases, V lost 4 bases, and 7 bases had no gene match. The CDR3 covers 15 residues. The germline CDR1 and CDR2 sequences are SGDLS and YYNGEE. The CDR3 bases are TGTGCCAGCAGCCCCTCCGGGACAGGAAACACTGAAGCTTTCTTT. Translation: CASSPSGTGNTEAFF.

This chain connects TRBV6-6 to TRBJ1-1, with D possibly matching TRBD1 (6 bases). V was clipped by 2 bases and J by 0 bases, with 7 bases between them. The CDR3 spans 14 residues. The V gene's germline CDR1 is MNHNY and CDR2 SVGAGI (reference sequence). The CDR3 DNA reads TGTGCCAGCAGTTACCAGGGGCTGAACACTGAAGCTTTCTTT. Translating gives CASSYQGLNTEAFF.

This clone was picked up a small number of times. J is TRBJ1-1 and V is TRBV7-9; D may be TRBD1 (6 bases). The ends were cut back, 6 bases at V and 4 bases at J, with 12 bases in the middle. The CDR3 runs to 13 residues. CDR1 and CDR2 from the germline V gene are SEHNR and FQNEAQ (reference sequence). The CDR3 reads CASRAGDFTEAFF. In DNA, the CDR3 is TGTGCCAGCAGGGCAGGGGATTTCACTGAAGCTTTCTTT.

Many counts were recorded for this clone. In the same sample, other DNA sequences code for this CDR3. This chain uses TRBV19 with TRBJ2-7; the match to TRBD2 covers 13 bases. Germline loops: CDR1 LNHDA, CDR2 SQIVND (reference sequence). V gave up 6 bases and J gave up 2 bases; unmatched junction bases: 4. CDR3 length: 15 residues. In DNA form, the CDR3 reads TGTGCCAGTAGCCCAACTAGCGGGGGGGCCTACGAGCAGTACTTC. Its translation is CASSPTSGGAYEQYF.

J is TRBJ2-7 and V is TRBV7-9; 7 positions agree with TRBD1. The CDR3 is made up of 14 amino acids. V trimming: 1 base; J trimming: 6 bases; junction bases outside the gene matches: 6. Germline assignment: CDR1 SEHNR and CDR2 FQNEAQ (reference sequence). This CDR3 reads CASSLVGQFSEQYF. Here the CDR3 DNA reads TGTGCCAGCAGCTTAGTGGGACAGTTCTCCGAGCAGTACTTC.

This chain uses TRBV27 with TRBJ2-7; 9 nucleotides match TRBD1. J was trimmed by 4 bases and V by 5 bases; bases with no gene match: 9. Germline V gene data show CDR1 as MNHEY and CDR2 as SMNVEV (reference sequence). The CDR3 is made up of 15 amino acids. CDR3 protein: CASSPAGTGRYEQYF. Written as DNA, the CDR3 is TGTGCCAGCAGTCCCGCCGGGACAGGGCGGTACGAGCAGTACTTC.

The chain joins TRBV2 to TRBJ1-2; 8 bases align to TRBD1. J gave up 3 bases and V 4 bases, and 4 bases lay outside the gene matches. There are 14 residues in the CDR3. The germline CDR1 and CDR2 sequences are SNHLY and FYNNEI. DNA for the CDR3: TGTGCCAGCAGTGGGGAACAGGGGGACTATGGCTACACCTTC. This encodes CASSGEQGDYGYTF.

V is TRBV7-2 and J is TRBJ1-1; the D is unclear. Trimming cost V 1 base and J 4 bases, with 10 bases left between them. The CDR3 sequence is 14 residues long. Per germline, CDR1 SGHTA and CDR2 FQGNSA. The CDR3 DNA reads TGTGCCAGCAGCTTAGGGGGAAAGGCCACTGAAGCTTTCTTT. Translating it yields CASSLGGKATEAFF. Variable domain in full (rest from reference TRBV7-2 and TRBJ1-1): GAGVSQSPSNKVTEKGKDVELRCDPISGHTALYWYRQSLGQGLEFLIYFQGNSAPDKSGLPSDRFSAERTGGSVSTLTIQRTQQEDSAVYLCASSLGGKATEAFFGQGTRLTVV.

This clone was seen a handful of times. The chain links TRBV6-1 to TRBJ1-4, with D unresolved. Trimming removed 5 bases from V and 6 bases from J, with 16 bases in between. There are 15 residues in the CDR3. Germline CDR1 reads MNHNS; CDR2 reads SASEGT. CDR3 in amino acids: CASSPRQQTYEKLFF. CDR3 sequence (DNA): TGTGCCAGCAGTCCCCGGCAGCAGACGTATGAAAAACTGTTTTTT.

This chain joins TRBV11-2 and TRBJ1-2, with D unclear. Trimming removed 3 bases at V and 4 bases at J, with 3 bases between. The CDR3 has 11 amino acids. Germline lookup yields CDR1 SGHAT and CDR2 FQNNGV. CDR3 in DNA: TGTGCCAGCAGCTTCCGCTATGGCTACACCTTC. Residues: CASSFRYGYTF.

The chain recombines TRBV10-1 with TRBJ2-7, with D hard to call. The CDR3 covers 13 residues. Germline values: CDR1 WNHNN, CDR2 SYGVQD (reference sequence). V dropped 0 bases and J dropped 6 bases, with 9 bases sitting between them. The CDR3 sequence: CASSESLGREQYF. CDR3 DNA sequence: TGCGCCAGCAGTGAGTCCCTAGGACGCGAGCAGTACTTC.

The chain uses TRBV4-3 and TRBJ2-7; the D gene could be TRBD1 or TRBD2 (5 bases each). The CDR3 has 15 amino acids. Deletions cut 0 bases from V and 5 bases from J, with 14 bases between. Germline assignment: CDR1 LGHNA and CDR2 YSLEER. CDR3 DNA sequence: TGCGCCAGCAGCCAAGATATGAGTATGGGGGACGAGCAGTACTTC. Translating it yields CASSQDMSMGDEQYF.

The table lists this clone with a few counts. In nucleotides, the CDR3 is TGTGCCAGCAGCAAGGACGGGATAAACACTGAAGCTTTCTTT. Its translation: CASSKDGINTEAFF. The rearrangement joins TRBV7-8 to TRBJ1-1; no reliable D call. The germline V gene has CDR1 SGHVS and CDR2 FQNEAQ. This CDR3 has 14 amino acids. The V gene lost 5 bases and the J gene lost 2 bases, with 12 bases spanning the gap.

V gene TRBV4-3 combines with J gene TRBJ1-1; D gene unclear. This CDR3 has 15 amino acids. V was shortened by 3 bases and J by 2 bases, with 13 bases between the two germline ends. The V gene's germline CDR1 is LGHNA and CDR2 YSLEER. In DNA form, the CDR3 reads TGCGCCAGCAGCCAGTGGGCATCAGAAAACACTGAAGCTTTCTTT. Amino acid sequence: CASSQWASENTEAFF.

This chain connects TRBV7-9 to TRBJ2-3; 8 positions agree with TRBD1. This CDR3 has 18 residues. Germline CDR1 SEHNR, CDR2 FQNEAQ (reference sequence). Losses at the gene ends were 1 base for V and 2 bases for J; bases not matched to a gene: 11. This CDR3 reads CASSLVSLTGVYTDTQYF. The CDR3 DNA reads TGTGCCAGCAGCTTAGTATCCCTGACAGGGGTTTACACAGATACGCAGTATTTT.

The genes are TRBV19 and TRBJ1-2; the D is unclear. Germline assignment: CDR1 LNHDA and CDR2 SQIVND (reference sequence). CDR3 size: 14 residues. Trimming pared 9 bases from V and 7 bases from J, leaving 21 bases between. This CDR3 is CARFNSVGAAGYTF. In nucleotides, the CDR3 is TGTGCCAGATTCAACAGCGTGGGCGCGGCTGGCTACACCTTC.

The chain employs TRBV5-1 and TRBJ2-7; unclear D gene. This CDR3 spans 14 amino acids. V shed 5 bases and J shed 3 bases, with 15 bases lying between them. CDR1 and CDR2 (germline): SGHRS, YFSETQ. The CDR3 DNA sequence: TGCGCCAGCAGTCCGAGTGGGGTCCTCTACGAGCAGTACTTC. The encoded protein is CASSPSGVLYEQYF.

This chain joins TRBV4-3 and TRBJ2-7; a possible D gene is TRBD2 (6 bases). The CDR3 runs 14 residues. Trimming removed 0 bases from V and 4 bases from J, with 10 bases in between. Germline V lookup: CDR1 LGHNA, CDR2 YSLEER. The CDR3 DNA is TGCGCCAGCAGCCAAGACCCGGCGGGGTACGAGCAGTACTTC. Amino acid sequence: CASSQDPAGYEQYF.

The CDR3 here is CAWSGVEQYF. As DNA, the CDR3 is TGTGCCTGGAGTGGAGTCGAGCAGTACTTC. The rearrangement joins TRBV30 to TRBJ2-7, with unresolved D. CDR3 size: 10 residues. V lost 1 base to trimming and J lost 6 bases, with 4 bases between them. Germline CDR1 and CDR2: GTSNPN and SVGIG (reference sequence).